This T cell receptor beta chain was sequenced during a study of CD8+ T cells in alopecia areata. The CDR3 contains 14 residues. Trimming took off 0 bases at V and 11 bases at J, with 17 bases between the two ends. Germline CDR1 and CDR2: SQVTM and ANQGSEA. Reverse transcribed after extraction, RNA yielded cDNA as the sequencing template. The protocol was immunoSEQ multiplex PCR, while the TCRdb copy is restricted to in-frame clones and leaves out a portion. The data show about 190,000 clones, with approximately 56% seen just once and about 0.65% held by the top ten. As to treatment: oral pan-JAK inhibitor, 5-10 mg twice daily.

This chain joins TRBV29-1 and TRBJ1-5, with D possibly matching TRBD1 (6 bases). The clonotype originates from a human donor with alopecia areata. This sample comprised CD4+ T cells sorted from blood, obtained at week 4, from a patient treated with tofacitinib. The CDR3 coding sequence is TGCAGCGTTGAAGACGGTGGAGGGGGGAGGGCCCAGCATTTT. This translates into CSVEDGGGGRAQHF.